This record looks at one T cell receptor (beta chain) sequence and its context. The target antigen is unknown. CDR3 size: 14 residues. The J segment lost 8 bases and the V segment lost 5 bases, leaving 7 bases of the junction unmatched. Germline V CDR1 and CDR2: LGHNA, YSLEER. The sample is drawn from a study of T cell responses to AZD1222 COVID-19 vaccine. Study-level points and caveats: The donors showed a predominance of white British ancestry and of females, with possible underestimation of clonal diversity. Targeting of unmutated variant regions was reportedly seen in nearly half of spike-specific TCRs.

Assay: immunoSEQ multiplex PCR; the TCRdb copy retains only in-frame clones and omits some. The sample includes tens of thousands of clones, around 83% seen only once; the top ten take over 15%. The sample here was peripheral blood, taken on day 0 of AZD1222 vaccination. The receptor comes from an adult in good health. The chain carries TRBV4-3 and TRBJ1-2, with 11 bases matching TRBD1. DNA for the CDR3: TGCGCCAGCAGCTCACAGGGACAGGGGGGAGGCTACACCTTC. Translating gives CASSSQGQGGGYTF.